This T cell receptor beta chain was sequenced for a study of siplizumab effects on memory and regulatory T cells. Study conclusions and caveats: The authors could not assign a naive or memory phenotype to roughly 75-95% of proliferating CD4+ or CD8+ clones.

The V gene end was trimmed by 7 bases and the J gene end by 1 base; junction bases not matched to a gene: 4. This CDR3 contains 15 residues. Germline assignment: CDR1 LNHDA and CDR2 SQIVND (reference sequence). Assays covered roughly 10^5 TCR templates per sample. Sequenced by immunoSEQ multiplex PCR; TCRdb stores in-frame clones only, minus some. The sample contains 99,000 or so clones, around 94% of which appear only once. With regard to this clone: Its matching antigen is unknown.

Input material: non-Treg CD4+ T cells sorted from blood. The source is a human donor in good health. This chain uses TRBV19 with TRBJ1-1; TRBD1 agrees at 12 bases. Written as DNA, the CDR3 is TGTGCCAGTACTTGGGACAGGGGGCCGAACACTGAAGCTTTCTTT. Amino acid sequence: CASTWDRGPNTEAFF.